The T cell receptor beta chain under discussion was sequenced for a study of regulatory T cells in long-lasting Graves disease. Study outcomes and limitations: Analysis covered peripheral blood alone, not thyroid tissue.

There are 14 residues in the CDR3. CDR1 SGHRS and CDR2 YFSETQ come from the germline V gene. V was pared by 4 bases and J by 7 bases, with 9 bases of the junction left unmatched. As to time point: persistent/refractory GD, antithyroid drugs over 5 years with positive TRAb. The TCR library was made from RNA extracted from PBMCs. Diagnosing Graves' disease relied on the American Thyroid Association guidelines. Peripheral blood, at nine milliliters, went into EDTA tubes. Both iRepertoire HTBI primers and Arm-PCR of CDR3 regions were used to build the TCR beta libraries. In TCRdb, the multiplex PCR reads were re-called with MiXCR into one record per CDR3 protein. Counted here are 400,000 or so distinct CDR3 sequences, around 20% occurring once; the ten biggest clones make up less than 25%. For this clonotype: Its matching antigen is unknown.

The rearrangement uses TRBV5-1 and TRBJ2-5; 8 positions agree with TRBD1. The TCR comes from a female donor with Graves disease. This specimen consisted of peripheral blood mononuclear cells (PBMCs), obtained when the disease was refractory, from a patient treated with antithyroid drugs. CDR3 in DNA: TGCGCCAGCAGCGGGGCCGGACAGGGCGGGACCCAGTACTTC. Residues: CASSGAGQGGTQYF.